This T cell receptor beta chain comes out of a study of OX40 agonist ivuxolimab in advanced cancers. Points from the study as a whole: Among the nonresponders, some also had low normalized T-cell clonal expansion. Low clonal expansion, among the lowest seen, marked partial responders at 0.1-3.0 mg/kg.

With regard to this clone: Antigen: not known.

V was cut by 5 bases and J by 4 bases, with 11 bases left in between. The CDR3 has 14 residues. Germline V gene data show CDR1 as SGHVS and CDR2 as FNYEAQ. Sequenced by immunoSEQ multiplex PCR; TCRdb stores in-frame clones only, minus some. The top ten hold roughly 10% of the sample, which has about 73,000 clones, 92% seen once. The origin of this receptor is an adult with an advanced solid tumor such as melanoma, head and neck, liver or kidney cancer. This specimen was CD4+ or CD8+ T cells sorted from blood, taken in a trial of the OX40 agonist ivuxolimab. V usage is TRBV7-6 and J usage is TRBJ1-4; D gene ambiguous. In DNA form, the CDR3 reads TGTGCCAGCAGCGTAAACGGGATTAATGAAAAACTGTTTTTT. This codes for CASSVNGINEKLFF.